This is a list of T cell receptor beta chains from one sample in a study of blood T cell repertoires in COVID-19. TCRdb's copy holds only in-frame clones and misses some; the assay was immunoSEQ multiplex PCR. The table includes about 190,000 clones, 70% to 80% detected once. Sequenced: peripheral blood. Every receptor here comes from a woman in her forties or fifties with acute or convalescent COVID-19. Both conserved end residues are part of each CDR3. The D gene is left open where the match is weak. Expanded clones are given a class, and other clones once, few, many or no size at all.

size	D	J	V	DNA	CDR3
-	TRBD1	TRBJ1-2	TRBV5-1	TGCGCCAGCAGGACAGGGGAGACGGATGGCTACACCTTC	CASRTGETDGYTF
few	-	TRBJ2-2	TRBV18	TGTGCCACGCGCACTAACACCGGGGAGCTGTTTTTT	CATRTNTGELFF
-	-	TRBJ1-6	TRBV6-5	TGTGCCAGTCGGGAGACTTTGAATTCACCCCTCCACTTT	CASRETLNSPLHF
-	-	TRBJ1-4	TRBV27	TGTGCCAGCAGTTCACGAGGCTCAACTAATGAAAAACTGTTTTTT	CASSSRGSTNEKLFF
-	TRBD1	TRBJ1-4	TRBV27	TGTGCCAGCAGCACAATTAGACAGGGGGCATCTAATGAAAAACTGTTTTTT	CASSTIRQGASNEKLFF
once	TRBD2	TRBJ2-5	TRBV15	TGTGCCACCAGCAAAGACGTTAGAGGGACTAGCGGAGGGCTTGGCGTAAAAGAGACCCAGTACTTC	CATSKDVRGTSGGLGVKETQYF
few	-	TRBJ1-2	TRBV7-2	TGTGCCAGCAGCTCCCAGTCGATCAAAAATGGCTACACCTTC	CASSSQSIKNGYTF
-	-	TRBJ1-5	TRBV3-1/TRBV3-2	TGTGCCAGCAGCCAGTTCTATAGCAATCAGCCCCAGCATTTT	CASSQFYSNQPQHF
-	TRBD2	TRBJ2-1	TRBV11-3	TGTGCCAGCAGCGTTAGCGGGGGGGCCTACAATGAGCAGTTCTTC	CASSVSGGAYNEQFF
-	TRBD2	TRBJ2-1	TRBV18	TGTGCCAGCTCACCACCGATAGCGGGGGGGTCCTACAATGAGCAGTTCTTC	CASSPPIAGGSYNEQFF
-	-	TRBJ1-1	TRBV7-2	TGTGCCAGCAGCTTACGAGGGACTAAAGAGGGAGCTTTCTTT	CASSLRGTKEGAFF
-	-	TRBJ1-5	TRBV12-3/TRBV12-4	TGTGCCAGCAGTTTTTATCTCAATCAGCCCCAGCATTTT	CASSFYLNQPQHF
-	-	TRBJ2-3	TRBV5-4	TGTGCCAGCAGCTTGACGGGGGATAGCACAGATACGCAGTATTTT	CASSLTGDSTDTQYF
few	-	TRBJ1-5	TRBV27	TGTGCCAGCAGTCTACAGCGGGACAATCAGCCCCAGCATTTT	CASSLQRDNQPQHF
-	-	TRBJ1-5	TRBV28	TGTGCCTCAGTCAGGGATTCGGGCAATCAGCCCCAGCATTTT	CASVRDSGNQPQHF
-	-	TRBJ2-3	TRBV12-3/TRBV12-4	TGTGCCAGCAGTTTCGGGGGCACAGATACGCAGTATTTT	CASSFGGTDTQYF
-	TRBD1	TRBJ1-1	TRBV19	TGTGCCAGTAGTTTACAGGGGGCGCCCACTGAAGCTTTCTTT	CASSLQGAPTEAFF
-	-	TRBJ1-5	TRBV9	TGTGCCAGCAGCGTATCGGGGTATAGCAATCAGCCCCAGCATTTT	CASSVSGYSNQPQHF
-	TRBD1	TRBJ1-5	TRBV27	TGTGCCAGCAGTTCGGCAGGGGGGATTCAGCCCCAGCATTTT	CASSSAGGIQPQHF
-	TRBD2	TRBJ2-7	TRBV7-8	TGTGCCAGCAGCTCCGAGCGGGGACGGGAGCAGTACTTC	CASSSERGREQYF
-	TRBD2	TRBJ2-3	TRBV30	TGTGCCTGGAGTGGACTAGCGGGAGGCACAGATACGCAGTATTTT	CAWSGLAGGTDTQYF
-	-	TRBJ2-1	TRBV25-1	TGTGCCAGCAGTAACAGCGGTTCCTACAATGAGCAGTTCTTC	CASSNSGSYNEQFF
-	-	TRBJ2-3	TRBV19	TGTGCCAGTAAGATCTACGCAACTAGCACAGATACGCAGTATTTT	CASKIYATSTDTQYF
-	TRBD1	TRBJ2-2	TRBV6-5	TGTGCCAGCAGTTACCTCACAGGGGTCAAGGGCGGGGAGCTGTTTTTT	CASSYLTGVKGGELFF
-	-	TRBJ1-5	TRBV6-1	TGTGCCAGCAGTGAGCGGGGGGGATCGGGCAATCAGCCCCAGCATTTT	CASSERGGSGNQPQHF
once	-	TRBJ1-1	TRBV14	TGTGCCAGCAGCCCGCTTTGGGGGGGCATGAACACTGAAGCTTTCTTT	CASSPLWGGMNTEAFF
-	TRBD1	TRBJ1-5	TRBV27	TGTGCCAGCAGTCTAGACAGGGGGCAGGGGCAGCCCCAGCATTTT	CASSLDRGQGQPQHF
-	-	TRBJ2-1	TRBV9	TGTGCCAGCAGCGTTACTACAGGGAATGAGCAGTTCTTC	CASSVTTGNEQFF
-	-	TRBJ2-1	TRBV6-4	TGTGCCAGCAGTCCTTATAGGACAGTCGATGAGCAGTTCTTC	CASSPYRTVDEQFF
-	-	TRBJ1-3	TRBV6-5	TGTGCCAGCAGTTCTTCAGGGGCTGGAAACACCATATATTTT	CASSSSGAGNTIYF
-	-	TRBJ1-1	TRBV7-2	TGTGCCAGCAGCTCTGGCCAGAACACTGAAGCTTTCTTT	CASSSGQNTEAFF
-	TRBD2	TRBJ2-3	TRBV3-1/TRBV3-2	TGTGCCAGCAGGCGAAGCGGGGGGGCGTTGAATACGCAGTATTTT	CASRRSGGALNTQYF